The following is a T cell receptor (beta chain) sequence with its context. What it binds is not known. Expressed TCRB transcripts were sequenced, since all the RNA that had been isolated was reverse transcribed. The assay was immunoSEQ multiplex PCR, and TCRdb's table has in-frame clones only and misses some. The data contain hundreds of thousands of clones, 13% of them singletons. The data are from a study of beta chain features in type 1 diabetes. General observations from the study: TCRB CDR3s were moderately but significantly shorter in Type 1 diabetes patients in all four CD4+ subsets.

The sequenced material came from naive CD4+ T cells from blood. The receptor's source is a man younger than 30 with type 1 diabetes.

The CDR3 sequence is CSVIRTYLGTEAFF. The DNA for the CDR3 is TGCAGCGTGATCCGAACATATCTGGGAACTGAAGCTTTCTTT. The chain links TRBV29-1 to TRBJ1-1; D gene uncertain. In germline, CDR1 is SQVTM, CDR2 ANQGSEA. The CDR3 is 14 residues long. Trimming cost V 6 bases and J 5 bases, with 19 bases left between them.